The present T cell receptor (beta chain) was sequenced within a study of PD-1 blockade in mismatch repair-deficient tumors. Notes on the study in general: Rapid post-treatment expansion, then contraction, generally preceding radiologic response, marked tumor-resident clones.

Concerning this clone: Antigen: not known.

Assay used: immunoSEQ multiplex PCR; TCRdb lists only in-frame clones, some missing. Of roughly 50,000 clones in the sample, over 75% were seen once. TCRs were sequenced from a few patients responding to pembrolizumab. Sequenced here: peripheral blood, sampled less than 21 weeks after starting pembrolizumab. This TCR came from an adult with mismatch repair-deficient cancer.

CDR3 region: CASSVASRALPYNEQFF. The CDR3 DNA sequence: TGTGCCAGCAGCGTCGCAAGTCGGGCTTTACCTTACAATGAGCAGTTCTTC. The V gene is TRBV9, the J gene TRBJ2-1; no reliable D call. The length of the CDR3 is 17 residues. V was pared by 2 bases and J by 4 bases, with 19 bases between. Looked up from germline, CDR1 is SGDLS and CDR2 is YYNGEE.